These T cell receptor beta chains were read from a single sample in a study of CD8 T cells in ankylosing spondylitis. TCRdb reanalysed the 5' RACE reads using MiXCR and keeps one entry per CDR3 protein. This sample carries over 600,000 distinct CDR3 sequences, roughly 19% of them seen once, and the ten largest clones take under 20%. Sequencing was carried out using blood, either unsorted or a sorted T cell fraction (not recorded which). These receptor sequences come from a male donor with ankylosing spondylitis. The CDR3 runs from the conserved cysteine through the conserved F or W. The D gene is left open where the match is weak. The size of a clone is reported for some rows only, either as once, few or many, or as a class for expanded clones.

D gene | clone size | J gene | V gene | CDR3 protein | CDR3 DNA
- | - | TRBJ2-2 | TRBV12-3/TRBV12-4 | CATSLSGAVNTGELFF | TGTGCCACATCCCTATCAGGGGCGGTGAACACCGGGGAGCTGTTTTTT
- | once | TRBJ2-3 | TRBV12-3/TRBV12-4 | CASTSVRSSTDTQYF | TGTGCCAGCACCTCCGTTAGGAGCAGCACAGATACGCAGTATTTT
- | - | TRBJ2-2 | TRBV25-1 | CASSGQTHYTGELFF | TGTGCCAGCAGTGGACAGACTCATTACACCGGGGAGCTGTTTTTT
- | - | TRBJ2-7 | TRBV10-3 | CAISETGFEQYF | TGTGCCATCAGTGAGACAGGGTTCGAGCAGTACTTC
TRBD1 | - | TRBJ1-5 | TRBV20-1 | CSASQGAGSNQPQHF | TGCAGTGCCTCACAGGGGGCAGGGAGCAATCAGCCCCAGCATTTT
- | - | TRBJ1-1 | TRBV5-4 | CASSLGQTMNTEAFF | TGTGCCAGCAGCTTGGGACAGACAATGAACACTGAAGCTTTCTTT
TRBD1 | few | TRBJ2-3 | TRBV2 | CASSHRDRTDTQYF | TGTGCCAGCAGTCACCGGGACAGGACAGATACGCAGTATTTT
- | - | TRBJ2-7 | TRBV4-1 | CASSQARVGYYEQYF | TGCGCCAGCAGCCAAGCGAGGGTCGGGTACTACGAGCAGTACTTC
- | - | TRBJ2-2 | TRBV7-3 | CASSAVGGATSTTGELFF | TGTGCCAGCAGCGCGGTAGGGGGGGCTACTTCTACGACCGGGGAGCTGTTTTTT
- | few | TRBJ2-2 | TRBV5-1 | CASTQGSANTGELFF | TGCGCCAGCACTCAGGGTTCGGCGAACACCGGGGAGCTGTTTTTT
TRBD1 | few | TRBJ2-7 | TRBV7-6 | CASSIPGQWSEQYF | TGTGCCAGCAGCATACCGGGACAGTGGTCCGAGCAGTACTTC
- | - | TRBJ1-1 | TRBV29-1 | CSVSRGKGTEAFF | TGCAGCGTCTCTCGGGGGAAAGGCACTGAAGCTTTCTTT
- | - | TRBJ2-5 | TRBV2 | CASSSRRQETQYF | TGTGCCAGCAGTAGCCGGAGACAAGAGACCCAGTACTTC
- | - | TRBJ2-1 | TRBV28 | CASSLQGRQFF | TGTGCCAGCAGTCTTCAGGGGCGGCAGTTCTTC
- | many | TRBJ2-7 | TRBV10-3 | CAISESGRLKGSYEQYF | TGTGCCATCAGTGAGTCGGGAAGGCTTAAGGGCTCCTACGAGCAGTACTTC
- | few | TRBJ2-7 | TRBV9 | CASSSGSGPYEQYF | TGTGCCAGCAGCTCAGGGAGTGGCCCCTACGAGCAGTACTTC
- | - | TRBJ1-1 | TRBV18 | CASSPRQMNTEAFF | TGTGCCAGCTCACCAAGACAAATGAACACTGAAGCTTTCTTT
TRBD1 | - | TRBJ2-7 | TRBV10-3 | CAISDPGQTLYEQYF | TGTGCCATCAGTGACCCGGGACAGACACTTTACGAGCAGTACTTC
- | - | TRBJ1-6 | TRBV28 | CASSLRAQSGSPLHF | TGTGCCAGCAGTTTAAGGGCCCAGAGCGGTTCACCCCTCCACTTT
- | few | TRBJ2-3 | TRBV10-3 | CAIKVGDTQYF | TGTGCCATCAAGGTTGGAGATACGCAGTATTTT
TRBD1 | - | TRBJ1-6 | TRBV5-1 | CASSFSFRQGDSPLHF | TGCGCCAGCAGCTTTTCATTTAGACAGGGAGATTCACCCCTCCACTTT
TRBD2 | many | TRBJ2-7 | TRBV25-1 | CASSAPGLGAAYEQYF | TGTGCCAGCAGTGCACCGGGACTAGGGGCTGCCTACGAGCAGTACTTC
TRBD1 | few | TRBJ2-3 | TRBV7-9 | CASSEYRGRGDTQYF | TGTGCCAGCAGCGAGTATAGGGGGCGCGGAGATACGCAGTATTTT
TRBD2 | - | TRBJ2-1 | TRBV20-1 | CSARGASGVIAPVNEQFF | TGCAGTGCTAGGGGGGCTAGCGGGGTTATTGCACCCGTCAATGAGCAGTTCTTC
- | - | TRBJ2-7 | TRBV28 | CASSAGQSKAYEQYF | TGTGCCAGCAGCGCGGGACAGAGTAAAGCCTACGAGCAGTACTTC
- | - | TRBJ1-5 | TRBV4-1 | CASSQADYSNQPQHF | TGCGCCAGCAGCCAAGCCGATTATAGCAATCAGCCCCAGCATTTT
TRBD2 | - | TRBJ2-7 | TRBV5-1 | CASSLAASGLSYEQYF | TGCGCCAGCAGCTTGGCGGCTAGCGGGCTATCCTACGAGCAGTACTTC
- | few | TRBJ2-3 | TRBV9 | CASSTGRTGWADTQYF | TGTGCCAGCAGCACGGGCCGAACGGGGTGGGCAGATACGCAGTATTTT
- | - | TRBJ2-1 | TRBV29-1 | CSNWQGGYNEQFF | TGCAGCAATTGGCAGGGAGGCTACAATGAGCAGTTCTTC
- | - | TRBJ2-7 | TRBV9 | CASSVGAGTRQSYEQYF | TGTGCCAGCAGCGTAGGAGCCGGGACAAGGCAATCCTACGAGCAGTACTTC
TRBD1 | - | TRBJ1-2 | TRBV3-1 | CASSPGQGGGGYTF | TGTGCCAGCAGCCCAGGACAGGGGGGCGGTGGCTACACCTTC
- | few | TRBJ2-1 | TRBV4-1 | CASSPTKVGGTYNEQFF | TGCGCCAGCAGCCCCACAAAGGTGGGAGGAACCTACAATGAGCAGTTCTTC
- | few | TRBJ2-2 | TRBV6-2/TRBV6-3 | CASSFRQDTGELFF | TGTGCCAGCAGTTTTCGACAGGACACCGGGGAGCTGTTTTTT
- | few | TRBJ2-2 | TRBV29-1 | CSAPVRGTGELFF | TGCAGCGCGCCCGTCAGGGGTACCGGGGAGCTGTTTTTT
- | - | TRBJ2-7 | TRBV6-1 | CASSRGVFSYEQYF | TGTGCCAGCTCCAGAGGCGTCTTCTCCTACGAGCAGTACTTC
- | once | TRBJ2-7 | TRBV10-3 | CAISKTESYEQYF | TGTGCCATCAGTAAGACAGAATCCTACGAGCAGTACTTC
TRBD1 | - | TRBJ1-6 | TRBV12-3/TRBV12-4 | CASSLARQGNSPLHF | TGTGCCAGCAGTTTAGCCAGACAGGGAAATTCACCCCTCCACTTT
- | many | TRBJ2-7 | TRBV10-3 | CAISESRVAYEQYF | TGTGCCATCAGTGAGTCCCGGGTAGCTTACGAGCAGTACTTC
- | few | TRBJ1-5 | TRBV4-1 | CASSHQIYSNQPQHF | TGCGCCAGCAGCCATCAAATTTATAGCAATCAGCCCCAGCATTTT
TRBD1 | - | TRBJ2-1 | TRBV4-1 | CASSQEDRGFNEQFF | TGCGCCAGCAGCCAGGAAGACAGGGGATTCAATGAGCAGTTCTTC
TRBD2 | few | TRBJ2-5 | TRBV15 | CATSRVAGGGETQYF | TGTGCCACCAGCAGAGTAGCGGGAGGGGGGGAGACCCAGTACTTC
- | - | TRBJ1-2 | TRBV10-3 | CAISESTPGYGYTF | TGTGCCATCAGTGAGTCGACTCCGGGCTATGGCTACACCTTC
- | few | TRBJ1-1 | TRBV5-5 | CASRYGNTEAFF | TGTGCCAGCAGGTACGGGAACACTGAAGCTTTCTTT
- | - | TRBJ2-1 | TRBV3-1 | CASSQEHQVHEQFF | TGTGCCAGCAGCCAAGAGCATCAGGTACATGAGCAGTTCTTC
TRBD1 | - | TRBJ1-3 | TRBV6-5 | CASSYLWTGNSGNTIYF | TGTGCCAGCAGTTATCTCTGGACAGGCAACTCTGGAAACACCATATATTTT
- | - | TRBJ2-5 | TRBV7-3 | CASSFTGGEQETQYF | TGTGCCAGCAGCTTTACCGGGGGAGAGCAAGAGACCCAGTACTTC
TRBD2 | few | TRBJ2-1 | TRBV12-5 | CASGLLAGGQNEQFF | TGTGCTAGTGGACTGTTAGCGGGAGGGCAAAATGAGCAGTTCTTC
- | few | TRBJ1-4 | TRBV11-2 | CASSPEGAKTEKLFF | TGTGCCAGCAGCCCCGAAGGGGCCAAAACGGAAAAACTGTTTTTT
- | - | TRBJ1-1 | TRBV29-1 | CTADSLGAEAFF | TGCACCGCGGACAGTCTCGGGGCTGAAGCTTTCTTT